This is a list of T cell receptor beta chains from one sample in a study of regulatory T cells in long-lasting Graves disease. Via MiXCR, TCRdb re-called the multiplex PCR reads, giving one row per CDR3 protein. The sample lists roughly 400,000 distinct CDR3 sequences, around 20% seen once, with roughly 20% in the top ten. The sequencing here drew on peripheral blood mononuclear cells (PBMCs), taken when the disease was refractory, from a patient treated with antithyroid drugs. Receptors were obtained from a female donor with Graves disease. Both conserved end residues are part of each CDR3. D genes are given only for firm matches. Clone size is shown for a subset of rows, as once, few, many or a class of expanded clone.

.,few,TRBV7-2,TRBJ2-7,TGTGCCAGCAGCCGGACGCGTTTCTACGAGCAGTACTTC,CASSRTRFYEQYF
.,.,TRBV12-3/TRBV12-4,TRBJ2-5,TGTGCCAGCAGTTTAGGGACGGGACTCCAGCAAGAGACCCAGTACTTC,CASSLGTGLQQETQYF
.,many,TRBV7-2,TRBJ2-7,TGTGCCAGCAGCTTAAGGGGTTTCTACGAGCAGTACTTC,CASSLRGFYEQYF
TRBD2,.,TRBV11-3,TRBJ2-2,TGTGCCAGCAGCGAGACTAGCGGCACTTACGGGGAGCTGTTTTTT,CASSETSGTYGELFF
TRBD2,.,TRBV7-9,TRBJ2-3,TGTGCCAGCAGCTTAGATAGTGCGGGAGTTGCGGATACGCAGTATTTT,CASSLDSAGVADTQYF
.,few,TRBV27,TRBJ1-2,TGTGCCAGCAGCTTCAAAGGGGGGGTTAATGGCTACACCTTC,CASSFKGGVNGYTF
TRBD1,many,TRBV7-2,TRBJ2-7,TGTGCCAGCAGCCTACCAAGGGACAGGGGGTGGAGTGGCGAGCAGTACTTC,CASSLPRDRGWSGEQYF
.,many,TRBV11-2,TRBJ2-7,TGTGCCAGCAGCTTAGATCTGGACTTCCCTGAGTACTTC,CASSLDLDFPEYF
.,many,TRBV5-6,TRBJ2-5,TGTGCCAGCAGCCCACTAGTGGTCCAAGAGACCCAGTACTTC,CASSPLVVQETQYF
.,.,TRBV6-2/TRBV6-3,TRBJ1-3,TGTGCCAGCAGTACTGGACCGAATACCTCTGGAAACACCATATATTTT,CASSTGPNTSGNTIYF
.,.,TRBV9,TRBJ1-2,TGTGCCAGCAGCCCAGGGGAAAGCTTAGCTAACTACTATGGCTACACCTTC,CASSPGESLANYYGYTF
.,few,TRBV12-3/TRBV12-4,TRBJ2-2,TGTGCCAGCAGTTTTTTTCACGCCGGGGAGCTGTTTTTT,CASSFFHAGELFF
TRBD1,many,TRBV29-1,TRBJ2-7,TGCAGCGTCCGAAGGGGGCCTGATGGCGAGCAGTACTTC,CSVRRGPDGEQYF
.,once,TRBV30,TRBJ1-5,TGTGCCTGGAGTGTAAGGGGAGTTGGCAATCAGCCCCAGCATTTT,CAWSVRGVGNQPQHF
TRBD2,few,TRBV6-1,TRBJ2-3,TGTGCCAGCAGTCGTGGGACTAGCGGGATTGGATATACGCAGTATTTT,CASSRGTSGIGYTQYF
.,few,TRBV12-3/TRBV12-4,TRBJ2-5,TGTGCCAGCAGTCCCTTTAAAGTCCGAATGAAAGAGACCCAGTACTTC,CASSPFKVRMKETQYF
TRBD1,many,TRBV5-5,TRBJ1-1,TGTGCCAGCAGCCCCGGGACAGGGGCTTTGAGCACTGAAGCTTTCTTT,CASSPGTGALSTEAFF
.,many,TRBV12-3/TRBV12-4,TRBJ1-3,TGTGCCAGCAGTTTAAGTGTCTCTGGAAACACCATATATTTT,CASSLSVSGNTIYF
.,.,TRBV20-1,TRBJ2-6,TGCAGTGCTAGAGGGTGGGACACGGCCTCTGGGGCCAACGTCCTGACTTTC,CSARGWDTASGANVLTF
TRBD2,.,TRBV27,TRBJ2-7,TGTGCCAGCCGTAGCGGGAGCTACGAGCAGTACTTC,CASRSGSYEQYF
.,.,TRBV6-1,TRBJ1-6,TGTGCCAGCAGTGAAGGAAGGTGGGATTCACCCCTCCACTTT,CASSEGRWDSPLHF
.,few,TRBV19,TRBJ1-1,TGTGCCAGTAGTCGGACTGTTGACACTGAAGCTTTCTTT,CASSRTVDTEAFF
TRBD1,.,TRBV6-2/TRBV6-3,TRBJ2-1,TGTGCCAGCAGCGGCTCCCGGGACAGGGGACGCAATGAGCAGTTCTTC,CASSGSRDRGRNEQFF
TRBD1,many,TRBV20-1,TRBJ1-2,TGCAGTGCCAATGGACAGGAGGGGAACTATGGCTACACCTTC,CSANGQEGNYGYTF
.,few,TRBV5-1,TRBJ1-6,TGCGCCAGCAGCACCGATGCGGGGTTCGAATCACCCCTCCACTTT,CASSTDAGFESPLHF
.,few,TRBV3-1,TRBJ2-6,TGTGCCAGCAGCCAGGGGGGGGCCAACGTCCTGACTTTC,CASSQGGANVLTF
TRBD1,.,TRBV7-2,TRBJ2-7,TGTGCCAGCAGCTTCGGGACAGGGGGTGCCTACGAGCAGTACTTC,CASSFGTGGAYEQYF
TRBD1,.,TRBV19,TRBJ1-2,TGTGCCAGTAGCCGGGGGACAGGCGGTAACTATGGCTACACCTTC,CASSRGTGGNYGYTF
.,.,TRBV14,TRBJ1-1,TGTGCCAGCAGCCAAGGGGTGCGGACAGAAGGGAACACTGAAGCTTTCTTT,CASSQGVRTEGNTEAFF
.,few,TRBV12-3/TRBV12-4,TRBJ2-2,TGTGCCAGCAGTTTGAGGTCCGGGGAGCTGTTTTTT,CASSLRSGELFF
.,few,TRBV19,TRBJ1-1,TGTGCCAGTACCCCTCTGGGGGTAAACACTGAAGCTTTCTTT,CASTPLGVNTEAFF
.,.,TRBV6-1,TRBJ1-2,TGTGCCAGCAGTTACCACGACAGGACCTACTACACCTTC,CASSYHDRTYYTF
TRBD1,few,TRBV10-2,TRBJ1-5,TGCGCCAGCAGTGAGCCGGACAGGGGTAGCAATCAGCCCCAGCATTTT,CASSEPDRGSNQPQHF
TRBD2,many,TRBV29-1,TRBJ2-7,TGCAGCGTTGAAGGGGTAGTTGGGACTAGCGGGAACTACGAGCAGTACTTC,CSVEGVVGTSGNYEQYF
.,many,TRBV6-2/TRBV6-3,TRBJ2-7,TGTGCCAGCAGTTACATTCTAGGTAGGAACTCCTACGAGCAGTACTTC,CASSYILGRNSYEQYF
.,.,TRBV2,TRBJ1-2,TGTGCCAGCAGTTTTACAGGGTTGGGGGGCTACACCTTC,CASSFTGLGGYTF
TRBD1,.,TRBV18,TRBJ2-7,TGTGCCAGCTCACCCTACCAGGGGGAGTCCTACGAGCAGTACTTC,CASSPYQGESYEQYF
TRBD2,.,TRBV10-3,TRBJ2-7,TGTGCCATCAGGGCCACCCTAGCGGGAGGGACCTACGAGCAGTACTTC,CAIRATLAGGTYEQYF
.,.,TRBV2,TRBJ2-7,TGTGCCAGCAACGGCGAACGCGCCTACGAGCAGTACTTC,CASNGERAYEQYF
.,many,TRBV7-2,TRBJ1-1,TGTGCCAGCAGCTTAGCCGGCCTGGCGAACACTGAAGCTTTCTTT,CASSLAGLANTEAFF
.,many,TRBV11-2,TRBJ2-7,TGTGCCAGCAGTCAGAGTTTGGGCGGCGGGATCGACCTGGAGCAGTACTTC,CASSQSLGGGIDLEQYF
.,.,TRBV12-3/TRBV12-4,TRBJ2-5,TGTGCCAGCACAAGCGGGTTCCAAGAGACCCAGTACTTC,CASTSGFQETQYF
.,few,TRBV5-6,TRBJ1-1,TGTGCCAGCAGCTTAACCTACATAAACACTGAAGCTTTCTTT,CASSLTYINTEAFF
.,many,TRBV7-2,TRBJ2-7,TGTGCCAGCAGCTTAGCGCAGTCCCACGAGCAGTACTTC,CASSLAQSHEQYF
.,.,TRBV20-1,TRBJ2-7,TGCAGTGCCATCAGACCCAGGAGCTCCTACGAGCAGTACTTC,CSAIRPRSSYEQYF
TRBD2,many,TRBV30,TRBJ2-5,TGTGCCTGGAGTGTCGGGGTGGGGGAGGGGACCCAGTACTTC,CAWSVGVGEGTQYF
.,.,TRBV5-1,TRBJ2-5,TGCGCCAGCAGCTTAATCGGCCTCAGGATGAACCAAGAGACCCAGTACTTC,CASSLIGLRMNQETQYF
.,few,TRBV3-1,TRBJ1-2,TGTGCCAGCAGCCCATCCATAACTAACTATGGCTACACCTTC,CASSPSITNYGYTF
TRBD2,few,TRBV7-9,TRBJ2-7,TGTGCCAGCAGCTTCAGACTAGCAGCCTCGGAGCAGTACTTC,CASSFRLAASEQYF
.,.,TRBV27,TRBJ1-5,TGTGCCAGCAGTTCCTCGCGGAGTAGCAATCAGCCCCAGCATTTT,CASSSSRSSNQPQHF
TRBD2,few,TRBV5-1,TRBJ2-1,TGCGCCAGTACTGGGCGGGAGCCGTACAATGAGCAGTTCTTC,CASTGREPYNEQFF
TRBD2,few,TRBV14,TRBJ2-7,TGTGCCAGCAGCCAAGACCCGAATACGCCGGGACTAGGAGGGACCTACGAGCAGTACTTC,CASSQDPNTPGLGGTYEQYF